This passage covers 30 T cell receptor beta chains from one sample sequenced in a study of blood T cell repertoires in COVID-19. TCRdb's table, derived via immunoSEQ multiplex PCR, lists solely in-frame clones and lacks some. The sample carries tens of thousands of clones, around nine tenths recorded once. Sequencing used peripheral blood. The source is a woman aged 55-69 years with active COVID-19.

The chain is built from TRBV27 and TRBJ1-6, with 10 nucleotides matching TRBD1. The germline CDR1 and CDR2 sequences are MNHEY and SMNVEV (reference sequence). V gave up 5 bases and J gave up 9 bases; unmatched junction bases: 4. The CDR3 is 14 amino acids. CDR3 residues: CASSAGQGISPLHF. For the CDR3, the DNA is TGTGCCAGCAGTGCGGGACAGGGGATTTCACCCCTCCACTTT.

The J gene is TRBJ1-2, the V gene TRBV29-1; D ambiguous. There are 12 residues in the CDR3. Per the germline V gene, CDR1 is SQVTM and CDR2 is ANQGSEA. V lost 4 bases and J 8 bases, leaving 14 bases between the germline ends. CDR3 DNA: TGCAGCGTTGTATTCGCCGCGGGAGGCTACACCTTC. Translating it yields CSVVFAAGGYTF.

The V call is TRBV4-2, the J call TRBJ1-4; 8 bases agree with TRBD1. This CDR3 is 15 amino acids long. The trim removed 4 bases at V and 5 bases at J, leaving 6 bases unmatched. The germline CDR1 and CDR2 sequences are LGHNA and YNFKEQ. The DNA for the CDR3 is TGTGCCAGCAGCCGCCAGGGGGCGGAGAATGAAAAACTGTTTTTT. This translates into CASSRQGAENEKLFF.

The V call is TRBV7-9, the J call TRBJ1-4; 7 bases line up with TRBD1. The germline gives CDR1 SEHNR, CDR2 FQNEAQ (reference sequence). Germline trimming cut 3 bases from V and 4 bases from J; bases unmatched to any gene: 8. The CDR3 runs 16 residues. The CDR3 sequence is CASSLGTATFNEKLFF. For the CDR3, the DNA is TGTGCCAGCAGCTTGGGGACAGCCACCTTTAATGAAAAACTGTTTTTT.

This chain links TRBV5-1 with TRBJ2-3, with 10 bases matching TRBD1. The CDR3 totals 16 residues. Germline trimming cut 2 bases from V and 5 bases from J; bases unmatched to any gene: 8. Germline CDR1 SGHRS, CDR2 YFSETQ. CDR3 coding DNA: TGCGCCAGCAGCTTACCCGGGACAGGGGTGGGAGATACGCAGTATTTT. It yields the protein CASSLPGTGVGDTQYF.

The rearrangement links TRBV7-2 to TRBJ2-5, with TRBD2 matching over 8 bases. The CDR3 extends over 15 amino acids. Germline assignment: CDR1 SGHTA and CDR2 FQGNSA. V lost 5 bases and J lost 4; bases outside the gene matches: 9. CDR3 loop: CASSIIGGARETQYF. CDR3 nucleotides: TGTGCCAGCAGCATAATCGGGGGGGCTAGAGAGACCCAGTACTTC.

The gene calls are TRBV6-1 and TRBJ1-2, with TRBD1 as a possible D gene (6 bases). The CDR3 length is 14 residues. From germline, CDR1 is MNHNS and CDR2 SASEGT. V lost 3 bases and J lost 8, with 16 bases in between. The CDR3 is CASSEVGTTRGYTF. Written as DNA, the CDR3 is TGTGCCAGCAGTGAGGTGGGGACAACTAGGGGCTACACCTTC.

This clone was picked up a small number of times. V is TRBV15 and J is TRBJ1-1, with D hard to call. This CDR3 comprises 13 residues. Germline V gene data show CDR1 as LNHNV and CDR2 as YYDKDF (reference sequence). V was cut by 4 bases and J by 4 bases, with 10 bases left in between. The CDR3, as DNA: TGTGCCACCAGCACCCCAGAGGGCACTGAAGCTTTCTTT. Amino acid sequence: CATSTPEGTEAFF.

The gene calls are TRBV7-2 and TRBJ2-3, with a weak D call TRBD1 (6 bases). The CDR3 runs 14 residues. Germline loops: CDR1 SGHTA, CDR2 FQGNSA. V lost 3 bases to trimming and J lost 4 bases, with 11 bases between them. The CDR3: CASSFIQGPDTQYF. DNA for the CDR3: TGTGCCAGCAGCTTTATACAGGGCCCAGATACGCAGTATTTT. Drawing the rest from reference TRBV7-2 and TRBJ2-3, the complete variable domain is GAGVSQSPSNKVTEKGKDVELRCDPISGHTALYWYRQSLGQGLEFLIYFQGNSAPDKSGLPSDRFSAERTGGSVSTLTIQRTQQEDSAVYLCASSFIQGPDTQYFGPGTRLTVL.

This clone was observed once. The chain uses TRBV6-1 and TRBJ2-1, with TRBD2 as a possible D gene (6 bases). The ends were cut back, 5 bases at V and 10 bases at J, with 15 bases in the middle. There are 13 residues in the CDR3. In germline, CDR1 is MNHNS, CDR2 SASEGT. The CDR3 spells CASSPTRPGEQFF. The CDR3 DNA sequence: TGTGCCAGCAGTCCGACTAGGCCCGGCGAGCAGTTCTTC.

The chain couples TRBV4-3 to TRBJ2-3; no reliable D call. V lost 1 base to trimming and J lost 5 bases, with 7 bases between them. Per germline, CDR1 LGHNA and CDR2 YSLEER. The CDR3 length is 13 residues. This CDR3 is CASSQVIVDTQYF. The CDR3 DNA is TGCGCCAGCAGCCAAGTTATTGTAGATACGCAGTATTTT.

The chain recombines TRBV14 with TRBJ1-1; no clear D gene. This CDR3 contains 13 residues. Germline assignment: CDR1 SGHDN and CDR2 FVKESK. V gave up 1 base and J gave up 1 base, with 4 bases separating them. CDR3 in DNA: TGTGCCAGCAGCCAAGGTCAGAACACTGAAGCTTTCTTT. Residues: CASSQGQNTEAFF.

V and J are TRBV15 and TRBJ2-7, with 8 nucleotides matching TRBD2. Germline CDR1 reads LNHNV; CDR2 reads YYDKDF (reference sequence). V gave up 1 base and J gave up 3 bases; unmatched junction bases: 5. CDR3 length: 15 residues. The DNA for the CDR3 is TGTGCCACCAGCAGAGTTGGCGGGGGGAGCTACGAGCAGTACTTC. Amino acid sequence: CATSRVGGGSYEQYF.

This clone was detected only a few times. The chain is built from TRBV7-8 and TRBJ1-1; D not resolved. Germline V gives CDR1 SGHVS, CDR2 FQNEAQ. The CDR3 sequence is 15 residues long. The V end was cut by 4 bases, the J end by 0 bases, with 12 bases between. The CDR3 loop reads CASSSQGGVNTEAFF. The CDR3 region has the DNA TGTGCCAGCAGCTCCCAAGGAGGTGTGAACACTGAAGCTTTCTTT.

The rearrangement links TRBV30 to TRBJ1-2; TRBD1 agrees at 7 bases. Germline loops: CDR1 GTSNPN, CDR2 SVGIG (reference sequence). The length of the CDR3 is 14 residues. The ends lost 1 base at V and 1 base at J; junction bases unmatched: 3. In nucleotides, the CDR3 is TGTGCCTGGAGTGCCAGGGGGTTTAACTATGGCTACACCTTC. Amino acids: CAWSARGFNYGYTF.

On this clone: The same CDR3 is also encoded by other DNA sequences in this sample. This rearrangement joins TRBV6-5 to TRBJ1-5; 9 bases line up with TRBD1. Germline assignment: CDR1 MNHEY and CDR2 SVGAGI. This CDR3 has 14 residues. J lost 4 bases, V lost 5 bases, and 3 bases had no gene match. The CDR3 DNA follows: TGTGCCAGCAGTCCCGGACAGGGGAATCAGCCCCAGCATTTT. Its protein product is CASSPGQGNQPQHF.

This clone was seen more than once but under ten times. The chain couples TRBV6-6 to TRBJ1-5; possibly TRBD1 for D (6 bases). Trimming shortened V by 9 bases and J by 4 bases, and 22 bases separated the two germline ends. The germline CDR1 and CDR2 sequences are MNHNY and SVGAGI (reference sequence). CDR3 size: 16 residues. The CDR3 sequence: CASTAAPGTRNQPQHF. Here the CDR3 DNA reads TGTGCCAGTACCGCCGCTCCCGGGACACGAAATCAGCCCCAGCATTTT.

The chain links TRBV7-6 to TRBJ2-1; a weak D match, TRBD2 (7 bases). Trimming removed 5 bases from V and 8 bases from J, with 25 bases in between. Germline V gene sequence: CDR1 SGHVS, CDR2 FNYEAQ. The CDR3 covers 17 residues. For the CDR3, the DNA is TGTGCCAGCAGCCAAGGCGGCGGTGGGGGGGCCCTCTATGAGCAGTTCTTC. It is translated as CASSQGGGGGALYEQFF.

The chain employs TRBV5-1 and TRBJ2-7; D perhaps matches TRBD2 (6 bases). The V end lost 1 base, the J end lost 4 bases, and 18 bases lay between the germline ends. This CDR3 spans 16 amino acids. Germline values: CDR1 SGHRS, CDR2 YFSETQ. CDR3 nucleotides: TGCGCCAGCAGCTTGACCGCGCCCAAGGAGGGGTACGAGCAGTACTTC. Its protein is CASSLTAPKEGYEQYF.

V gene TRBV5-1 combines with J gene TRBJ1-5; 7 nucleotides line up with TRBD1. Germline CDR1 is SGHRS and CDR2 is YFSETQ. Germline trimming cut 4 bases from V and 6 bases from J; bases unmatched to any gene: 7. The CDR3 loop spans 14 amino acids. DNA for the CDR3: TGCGCCAGCAGCCCCCGACAGGGTTCTCAGCCCCAGCATTTT. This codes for CASSPRQGSQPQHF.

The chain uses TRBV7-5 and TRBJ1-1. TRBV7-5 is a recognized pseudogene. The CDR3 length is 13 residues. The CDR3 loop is CVRSYERYTEAFF. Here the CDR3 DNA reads TGTGTCAGAAGTTACGAGAGGTACACTGAAGCTTTCTTT.

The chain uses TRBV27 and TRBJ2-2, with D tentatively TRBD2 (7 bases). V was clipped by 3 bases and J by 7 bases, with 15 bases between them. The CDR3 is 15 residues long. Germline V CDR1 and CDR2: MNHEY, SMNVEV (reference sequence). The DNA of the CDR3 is TGTGCCAGCAGTTTGGGGGGGGGCCTTAACGGGGAGCTGTTTTTT. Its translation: CASSLGGGLNGELFF.

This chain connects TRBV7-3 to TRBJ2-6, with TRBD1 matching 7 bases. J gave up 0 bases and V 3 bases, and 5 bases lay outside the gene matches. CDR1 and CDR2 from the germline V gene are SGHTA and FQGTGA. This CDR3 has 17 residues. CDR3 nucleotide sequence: TGTGCCAGCAGCTTTAGGACAGGAAACTCTGGGGCCAACGTCCTGACTTTC. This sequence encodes CASSFRTGNSGANVLTF.

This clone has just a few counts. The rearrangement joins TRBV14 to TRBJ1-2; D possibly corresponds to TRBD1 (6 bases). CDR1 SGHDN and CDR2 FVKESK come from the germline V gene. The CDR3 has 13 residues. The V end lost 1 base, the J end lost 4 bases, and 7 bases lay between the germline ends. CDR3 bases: TGTGCCAGCAGCCAAGTCAGGGGCTATGGCTACACCTTC. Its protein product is CASSQVRGYGYTF.

For the CDR3, the DNA is TGTGCCAGCAGCTTGTTAGCAGGGGCCTACGAGCAGTACTTC. It translates to CASSLLAGAYEQYF. The rearrangement uses TRBV5-6 and TRBJ2-7; D may be TRBD1 (6 bases). Trimming took off 1 base at V and 2 bases at J, with 10 bases between the two ends. Germline CDR1 and CDR2: SGHDT and YYEEEE. The length of the CDR3 is 14 residues.

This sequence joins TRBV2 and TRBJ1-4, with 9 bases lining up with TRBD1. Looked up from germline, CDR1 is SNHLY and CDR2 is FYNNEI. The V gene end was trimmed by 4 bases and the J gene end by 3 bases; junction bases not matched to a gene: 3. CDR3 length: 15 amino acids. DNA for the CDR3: TGTGCCAGCAGTGGCGGGACAGGGCCTAATGAAAAACTGTTTTTT. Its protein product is CASSGGTGPNEKLFF.

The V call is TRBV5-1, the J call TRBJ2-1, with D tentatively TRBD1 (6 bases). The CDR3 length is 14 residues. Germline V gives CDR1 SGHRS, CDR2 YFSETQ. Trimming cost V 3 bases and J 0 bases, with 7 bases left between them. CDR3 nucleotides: TGCGCCAGCAGCTCGGACAGCTCCTACAATGAGCAGTTCTTC. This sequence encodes CASSSDSSYNEQFF.

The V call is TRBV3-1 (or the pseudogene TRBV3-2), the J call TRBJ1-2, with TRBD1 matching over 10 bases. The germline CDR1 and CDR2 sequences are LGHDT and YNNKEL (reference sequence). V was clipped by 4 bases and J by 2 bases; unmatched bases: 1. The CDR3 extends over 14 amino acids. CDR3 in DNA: TGTGCCAGCAGCCCGGACAGGGGGAACTATGGCTACACCTTC. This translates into CASSPDRGNYGYTF.

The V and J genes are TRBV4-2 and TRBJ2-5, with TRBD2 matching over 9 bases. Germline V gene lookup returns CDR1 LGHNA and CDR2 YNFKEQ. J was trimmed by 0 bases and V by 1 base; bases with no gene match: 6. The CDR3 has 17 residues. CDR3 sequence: CASSQVGSGGYQETQYF. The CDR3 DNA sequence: TGTGCCAGCAGCCAAGTTGGGAGCGGGGGGTACCAAGAGACCCAGTACTTC.

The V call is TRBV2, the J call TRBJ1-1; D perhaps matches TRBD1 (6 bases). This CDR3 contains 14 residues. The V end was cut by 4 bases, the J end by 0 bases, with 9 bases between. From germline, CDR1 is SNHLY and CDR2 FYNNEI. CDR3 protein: CASSAGALNTEAFF. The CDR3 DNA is TGTGCCAGCAGTGCAGGGGCGTTGAACACTGAAGCTTTCTTT.